This T cell receptor beta chain comes out of a study of blood T cell repertoires in COVID-19. Study-wide background: Samples representing acute and convalescent COVID-19 were sourced from the United States, Italy and Spain.

The table came from immunoSEQ multiplex PCR; TCRdb's copy has only in-frame clones and leaves some out. The data contain fewer than 350,000 clones, 89% of them singletons. Grouping used clinical history reported by participants in a survey and questionnaire. Cohort 3 recovered donors had two negative PCRs, clearance, or symptom resolution. The sequencing input was PBMCs or T cells enriched from blood (not recorded which). This TCR was sampled from a man aged 60 to 69 who had recovered from COVID-19.

The CDR3 region is CASTGGWSTGELFF. The CDR3 DNA is TGTGCCAGCACCGGGGGGTGGAGCACCGGGGAGCTGTTTTTT. The chain employs TRBV2 and TRBJ2-2, with 7 bases that match TRBD2. CDR1 and CDR2 from the germline V gene are SNHLY and FYNNEI. V trimming: 7 bases; J trimming: 4 bases; junction bases outside the gene matches: 6. The CDR3 spans 14 residues.